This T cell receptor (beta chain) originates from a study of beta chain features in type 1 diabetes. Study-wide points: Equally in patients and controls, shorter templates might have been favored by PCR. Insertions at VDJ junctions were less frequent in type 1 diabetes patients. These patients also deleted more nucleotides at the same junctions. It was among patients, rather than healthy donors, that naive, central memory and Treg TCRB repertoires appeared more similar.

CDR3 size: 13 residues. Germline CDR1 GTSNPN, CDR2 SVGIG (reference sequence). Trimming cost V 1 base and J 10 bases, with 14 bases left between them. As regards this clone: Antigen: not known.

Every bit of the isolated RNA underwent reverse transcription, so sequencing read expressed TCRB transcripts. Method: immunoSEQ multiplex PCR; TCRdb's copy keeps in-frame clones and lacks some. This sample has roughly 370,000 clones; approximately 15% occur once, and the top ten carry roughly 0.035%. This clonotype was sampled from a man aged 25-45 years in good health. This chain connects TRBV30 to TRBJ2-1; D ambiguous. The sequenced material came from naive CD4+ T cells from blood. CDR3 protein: CAWSGRRLEEQFF. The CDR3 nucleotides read TGTGCCTGGAGTGGACGACGGTTAGAAGAGCAGTTCTTC.